What follows are 18 T cell receptor beta chains derived from one specimen sequenced in a study of neurological immune-mediated disorders. From the 5' RACE reads, TCRdb called clonotypes with MiXCR, one entry per CDR3 protein. The sample has roughly 41,000 distinct CDR3 sequences; around 2% are singletons. The sample taken for sequencing was PBMCs. Receptors originate from a middle-aged woman with multiple sclerosis.

This clonotype appeared many times. The chain is built from TRBV18 and TRBJ1-6; possibly TRBD1 for D (5 bases). Germline loops: CDR1 KGHSH, CDR2 LQKENI. The ends were cut back, 2 bases at V and 13 bases at J, with 24 bases in the middle. The CDR3 runs to 17 residues. The CDR3 nucleotides read TGTGCCAGCTCACCATGGGTTTCTGGCCAGGGAGTAAATCCCCTCCACTTT. Encoded protein: CASSPWVSGQGVNPLHF.

This clonotype was seen at least ten times. The chain employs TRBV2 and TRBJ1-1; no clear D. Per the germline V gene, CDR1 is SNHLY and CDR2 is FYNNEI. The ends were cut back, 4 bases at V and 3 bases at J, with 9 bases in the middle. The CDR3 runs to 13 residues. CDR3 amino acids: CASSGERDTEAFF. The CDR3 region has the DNA TGTGCCAGCAGTGGCGAGAGGGACACTGAAGCTTTCTTT.

This clonotype was picked up many times. The chain links TRBV6-5 to TRBJ1-5; a possible D gene is TRBD1 (5 bases). The germline gives CDR1 MNHEY, CDR2 SVGAGI. The CDR3 loop spans 14 amino acids. V gave up 1 base and J gave up 5 bases, with 9 bases separating them. The CDR3 DNA is TGTGCCAGCAGTTACTGGGGGGGGGATCAGCCCCAGCATTTT. Translated, it gives CASSYWGGDQPQHF.

This clonotype was recorded at least ten times. The chain carries TRBV7-8 and TRBJ1-5; no definite D call. This CDR3 comprises 12 residues. Germline V CDR1 and CDR2: SGHVS, FQNEAQ. V was cut by 3 bases and J by 3 bases, with 3 bases left in between. CDR3 amino acids: CASSLSNQPQHF. CDR3 sequence (DNA): TGTGCCAGCAGCTTGTCCAATCAGCCCCAGCATTTT.

This clonotype was picked up many times. V gene TRBV7-2 combines with J gene TRBJ2-3, with TRBD2 identical over 7 bases. Per the germline V gene, CDR1 is SGHTA and CDR2 is FQGNSA. V shed 8 bases and J 5 bases; nucleotides not matched to a gene: 19. CDR3 length: 17 amino acids. CDR3 residues: CASPQTGMRASGDTQYF. The CDR3 DNA reads as TGTGCCAGCCCGCAGACGGGGATGAGGGCTAGCGGAGATACGCAGTATTTT.

There are many counts of this clonotype. The rearrangement links TRBV2 to TRBJ1-4; no reliable D call. The germline V and J ends were trimmed by 1 base and 4 bases, with 4 bases remaining between them. CDR3 size: 13 residues. Germline assignment: CDR1 SNHLY and CDR2 FYNNEI. This chain's CDR3 is CASSEEHNEKLFF. CDR3 coding DNA: TGTGCCAGCAGTGAAGAACATAATGAAAAACTGTTTTTT.

There are many counts of this clonotype. The V and J genes are TRBV3-1 and TRBJ1-2, with TRBD1 as a possible D gene (5 bases). The V and J ends lost 4 bases and 8 bases respectively, with 11 bases between them. Germline CDR1 and CDR2: LGHDT and YNNKEL (reference sequence). The CDR3 has 12 amino acids. In DNA, the CDR3 is TGTGCCAGCAGCCTCTGGGGCCAAGGCTACACCTTC. Translation: CASSLWGQGYTF.

This clonotype was seen ten or more times. V and J are TRBV29-1 and TRBJ1-1; D is unresolved. This CDR3 spans 12 amino acids. V was shortened by 7 bases and J by 4 bases, with 13 bases between the two germline ends. The germline V gene encodes CDR1 SQVTM and CDR2 ANQGSEA. The CDR3 region is CSGRIGGTEAFF. CDR3 DNA sequence: TGCAGCGGGAGGATCGGAGGCACTGAAGCTTTCTTT.

This clonotype was observed a few times. The rearrangement uses TRBV7-8 and TRBJ1-5, with a weak D call TRBD1 (6 bases). CDR1 and CDR2 (germline): SGHVS, FQNEAQ. V was shortened by 3 bases and J by 3 bases, with 9 bases between the two germline ends. The CDR3 sequence is 14 residues long. CDR3 in amino acids: CASSLQGYNQPQHF. The CDR3 DNA follows: TGTGCCAGCAGCTTGCAGGGGTACAATCAGCCCCAGCATTTT.

In this sample, this clonotype turned up many times. The CDR3: CASSSLPGVEQYF. The CDR3 DNA follows: TGCGCCAGCAGCTCCCTCCCCGGGGTCGAGCAGTACTTC. J is TRBJ2-7 and V is TRBV5-1; tentative D call: TRBD2 (5 bases). The CDR3 has 13 amino acids. V was cut by 3 bases and J by 6 bases, with 13 bases left in between. Per the germline V gene, CDR1 is SGHRS and CDR2 is YFSETQ.

This clonotype was counted ten times or more. The chain has TRBV20-1 and TRBJ2-5; 9 nucleotides match TRBD1. V shed 5 bases and J 3 bases; nucleotides not matched to a gene: 7. Germline V gene lookup returns CDR1 DFQATT and CDR2 SNEGSKA (reference sequence). CDR3 length equals 14 residues. CDR3 nucleotides: TGCAGTGCTCCCCCCGGGACAGGGAAAGAGACCCAGTACTTC. Protein: CSAPPGTGKETQYF.

This clonotype was observed at least ten times. The chain couples TRBV12-3 or TRBV12-4 to TRBJ1-1; TRBD1 might be the D (6 bases). V gave up 6 bases and J gave up 6 bases, with 20 bases separating them. The CDR3 contains 15 residues. DNA for the CDR3: TGTGCCAGCAGAACCTCCCTGGCCAGGGGCGCTGAAGCTTTCTTT. This encodes CASRTSLARGAEAFF.

This clonotype was seen repeatedly, ten times or more. The rearrangement uses TRBV9 and TRBJ1-1, with D uncertain. V gave up 0 bases and J gave up 0 bases, with 6 bases separating them. CDR3 length equals 14 residues. CDR1 and CDR2 (germline): SGDLS, YYNGEE. The CDR3 loop reads CASSVESMNTEAFF. Here the CDR3 DNA reads TGTGCCAGCAGCGTAGAATCCATGAACACTGAAGCTTTCTTT.

This clonotype was counted at least ten times. This rearrangement joins TRBV10-2 to TRBJ1-1, with D possibly matching TRBD1 (6 bases). The germline CDR1 and CDR2 sequences are WSHSY and SAAADI. The CDR3 spans 16 residues. V lost 2 bases and J lost 4, with 17 bases in between. CDR3 sequence (DNA): TGCGCCAGCAGTGAGGGGGGGGGCAGCTCTCGCACTGAAGCTTTCTTT. Translated, it gives CASSEGGGSSRTEAFF.

There are many counts of this clonotype. The chain joins TRBV6-5 to TRBJ1-1; D is perhaps TRBD1 (5 bases). The CDR3 totals 13 residues. Germline assignment: CDR1 MNHEY and CDR2 SVGAGI. With 5 bases removed from V and 3 bases from J, the gap between germline ends came to 10 bases. The CDR3, as DNA: TGTGCCAGCAGTGCCGGGACTTACACTGAAGCTTTCTTT. This sequence encodes CASSAGTYTEAFF.

This clonotype has at least ten counts. The chain uses TRBV6-5 and TRBJ1-2, with D possibly being TRBD1 (5 bases). V dropped 8 bases and J dropped 4 bases, with 26 bases sitting between them. Germline CDR1 is MNHEY and CDR2 is SVGAGI. The CDR3 has 17 amino acids. CDR3 protein: CASGQIRGGAAIYGYTF. The CDR3 DNA is TGTGCCAGCGGCCAAATTAGAGGTGGGGCTGCGATCTATGGCTACACCTTC.

This clonotype was observed at least ten times. The rearrangement links TRBV5-1 to TRBJ1-4; D ambiguous. This CDR3 has 15 residues. Germline lookup yields CDR1 SGHRS and CDR2 YFSETQ. The ends were cut back, 4 bases at V and 3 bases at J, with 13 bases in the middle. Here the CDR3 reads CASSLGEQSNEKLFF. Written as DNA, the CDR3 is TGCGCCAGCAGCCTAGGAGAACAGTCTAATGAAAAACTGTTTTTT.

There are many counts of this clonotype. CDR3 bases: TGCAGCGTTGTAGTACTTCTAGGCCGAGGCACTGAAGCTTTCTTT. Protein product: CSVVVLLGRGTEAFF. V and J are TRBV29-1 and TRBJ1-1; D is unclear. This CDR3 contains 15 residues. CDR1 SQVTM and CDR2 ANQGSEA come from the germline V gene. Deletions cut 4 bases from V and 4 bases from J, with 19 bases between.